The entry below describes one T cell receptor delta chain. The data originate from a study of gamma-delta chains in newborns, infants, children. On the study more broadly: Microbial exposure reportedly drives polyclonal innate γδ T cell expansion after birth.

This CDR3 is 18 amino acids long. Germline CDR1 reads GEAIGNYY; CDR2 reads EKD. TCRdb used CATT to re-call clones from the reads. Of about 5,400 delta-chain clones in the sample, 18% were seen once. This TCR was sampled from a child who was a newborn, infant or young child, either healthy, febrile or measles-vaccinated (not recorded which). No J gene was named, though the V gene is TRDV2; whether TRDD3, the table's D call, matches the DNA was not checked. Sequenced input: blood. This chain's CDR3 is CACDTVVTGDTPTAQLFF. CDR3 coding DNA: TGTGCCTGTGACACCGTCGTTACGGGGGATACCCCGACAGCACAGCTCTTCTTT.